This T cell receptor beta chain was documented in a study of Ad26.COV2.S vaccination and SARS-CoV-2 variants. Treatment denoted: about 20 received Ad26.COV2.S at low or high dose, single or two shots; about 5 received placebo; per-sample allocation not given. Specimen acquisition occurred on day 63 following the initial vaccine or placebo injection. In germline, CDR1 is LGHNA, CDR2 YSLEER. V lost 10 bases, J lost 2 bases, and 9 bases lay in between. CDR3 size: 11 residues. This table comes from immunoSEQ multiplex PCR, and its TCRdb copy is limited to in-frame clones, with some not included. In the table there are 250,000 or so clones, roughly nine tenths of which are singletons.

Sequenced material: peripheral blood, taken in a trial of Ad26.COV2.S vaccine versus placebo. This receptor was obtained from a person between 18 and 65 years old who received the Ad26.COV2.S COVID-19 vaccine or a placebo. The rearrangement links TRBV4-3 to TRBJ2-7, with a tentative D call TRBD1 (5 bases). The CDR3 sequence is CANDRAYEQYV. The CDR3 DNA sequence: TGCGCCAACGACAGAGCCTACGAGCAGTACGTC.